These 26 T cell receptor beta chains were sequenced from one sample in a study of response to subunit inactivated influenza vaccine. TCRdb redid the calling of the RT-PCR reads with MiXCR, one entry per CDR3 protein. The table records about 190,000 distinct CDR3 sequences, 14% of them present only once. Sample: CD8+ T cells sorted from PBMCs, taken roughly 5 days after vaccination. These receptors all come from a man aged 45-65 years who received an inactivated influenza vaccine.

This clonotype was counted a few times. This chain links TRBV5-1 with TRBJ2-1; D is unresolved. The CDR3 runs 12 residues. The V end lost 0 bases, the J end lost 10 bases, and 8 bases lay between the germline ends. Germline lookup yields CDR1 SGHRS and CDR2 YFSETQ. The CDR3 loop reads CASSLVPVEQFF. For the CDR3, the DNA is TGCGCCAGCAGCTTGGTCCCAGTCGAGCAGTTCTTC.

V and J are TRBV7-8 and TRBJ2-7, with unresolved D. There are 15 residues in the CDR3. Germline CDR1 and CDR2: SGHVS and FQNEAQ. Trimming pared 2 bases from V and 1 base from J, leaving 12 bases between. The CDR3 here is CASSLFSKPSYEQYF. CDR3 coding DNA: TGTGCCAGCAGCTTATTTAGTAAACCGTCCTACGAGCAGTACTTC.

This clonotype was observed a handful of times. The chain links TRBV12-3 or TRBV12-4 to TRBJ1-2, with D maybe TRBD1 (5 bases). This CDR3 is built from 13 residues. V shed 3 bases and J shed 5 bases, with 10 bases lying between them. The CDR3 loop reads CASSFGREYGYTF. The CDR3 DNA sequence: TGTGCCAGCAGTTTCGGCAGGGAGTATGGCTACACCTTC.

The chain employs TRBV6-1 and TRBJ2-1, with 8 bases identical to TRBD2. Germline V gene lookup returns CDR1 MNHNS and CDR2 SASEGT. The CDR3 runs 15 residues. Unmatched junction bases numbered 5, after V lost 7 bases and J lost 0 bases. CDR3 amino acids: CASKSGGSSYNEQFF. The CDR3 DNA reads TGTGCCAGCAAAAGCGGGGGAAGCTCCTACAATGAGCAGTTCTTC.

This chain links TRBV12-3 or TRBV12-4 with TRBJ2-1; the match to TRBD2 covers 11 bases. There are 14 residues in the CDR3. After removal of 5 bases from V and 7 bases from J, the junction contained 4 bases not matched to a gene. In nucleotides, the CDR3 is TGTGCCAGCAGTCCCGGGACTAGCGGAAATGAGCAGTTCTTC. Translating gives CASSPGTSGNEQFF.

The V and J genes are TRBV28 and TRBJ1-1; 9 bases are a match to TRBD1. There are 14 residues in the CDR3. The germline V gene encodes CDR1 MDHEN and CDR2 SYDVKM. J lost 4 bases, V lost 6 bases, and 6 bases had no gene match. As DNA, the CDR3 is TGTGCCAGCAGCGACAGGGGGAGTGCCACTGAAGCTTTCTTT. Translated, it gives CASSDRGSATEAFF.

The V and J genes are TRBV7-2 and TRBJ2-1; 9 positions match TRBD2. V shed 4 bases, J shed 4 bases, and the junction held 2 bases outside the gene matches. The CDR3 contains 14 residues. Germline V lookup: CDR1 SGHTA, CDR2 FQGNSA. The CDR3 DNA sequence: TGTGCCAGCAGCTCTCTAGCGGGGTACAATGAGCAGTTCTTC. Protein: CASSSLAGYNEQFF.

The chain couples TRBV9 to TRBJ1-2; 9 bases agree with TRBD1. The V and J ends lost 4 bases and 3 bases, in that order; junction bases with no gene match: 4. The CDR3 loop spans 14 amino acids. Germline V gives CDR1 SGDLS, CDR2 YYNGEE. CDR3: CASSLTGGDYGYTF. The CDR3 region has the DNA TGTGCCAGCAGCCTCACAGGGGGCGACTATGGCTACACCTTC.

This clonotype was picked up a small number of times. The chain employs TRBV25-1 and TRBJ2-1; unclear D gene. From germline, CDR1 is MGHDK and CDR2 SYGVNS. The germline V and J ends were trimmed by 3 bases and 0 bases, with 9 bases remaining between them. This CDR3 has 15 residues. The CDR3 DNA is TGTGCCAGCAGTGACGGGTCAGGCTCCTACAATGAGCAGTTCTTC. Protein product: CASSDGSGSYNEQFF. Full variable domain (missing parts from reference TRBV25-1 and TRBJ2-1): EADIYQTPRYLVIGTGKKITLECSQTMGHDKMYWYQQDPGMELHLIHYSYGVNSTEKGDLSSESTVSRIRTEHFPLTLESARPSHTSQYLCASSDGSGSYNEQFFGPGTRLTVL.

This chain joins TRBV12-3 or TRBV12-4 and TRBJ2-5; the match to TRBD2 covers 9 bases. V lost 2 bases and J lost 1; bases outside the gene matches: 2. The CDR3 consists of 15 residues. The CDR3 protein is CASSLILAGQETQYF. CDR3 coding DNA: TGTGCCAGCAGTTTAATACTAGCGGGCCAAGAGACCCAGTACTTC.

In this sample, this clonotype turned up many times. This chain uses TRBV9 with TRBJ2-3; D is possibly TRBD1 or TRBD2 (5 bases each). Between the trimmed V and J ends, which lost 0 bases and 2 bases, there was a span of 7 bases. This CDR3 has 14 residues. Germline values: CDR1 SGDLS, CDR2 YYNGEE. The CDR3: CASSVGGTTDTQYF. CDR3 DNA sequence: TGTGCCAGCAGCGTAGGGGGGACCACAGATACGCAGTATTTT.

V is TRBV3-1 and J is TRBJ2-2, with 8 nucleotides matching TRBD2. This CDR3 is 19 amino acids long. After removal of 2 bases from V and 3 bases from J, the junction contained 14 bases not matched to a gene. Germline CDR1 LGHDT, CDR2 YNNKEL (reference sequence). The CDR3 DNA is TGTGCCAGCAGCCAACCACTTCGACCCGGGAGGGCCTACACCGGGGAGCTGTTTTTT. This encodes CASSQPLRPGRAYTGELFF.

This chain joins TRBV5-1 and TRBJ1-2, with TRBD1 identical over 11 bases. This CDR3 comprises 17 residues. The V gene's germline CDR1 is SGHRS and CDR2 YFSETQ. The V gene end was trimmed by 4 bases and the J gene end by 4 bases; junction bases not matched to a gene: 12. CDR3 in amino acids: CASSSNPGQGVIYGYTF. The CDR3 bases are TGCGCCAGCAGCAGTAATCCGGGACAGGGGGTGATCTATGGCTACACCTTC.

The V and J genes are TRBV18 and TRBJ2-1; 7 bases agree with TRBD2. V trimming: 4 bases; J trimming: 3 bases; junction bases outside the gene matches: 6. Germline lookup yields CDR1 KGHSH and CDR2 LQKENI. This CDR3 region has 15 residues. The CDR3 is CASSRDGRYYNEQFF. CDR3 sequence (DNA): TGTGCCAGCTCACGGGACGGGAGGTACTACAATGAGCAGTTCTTC.

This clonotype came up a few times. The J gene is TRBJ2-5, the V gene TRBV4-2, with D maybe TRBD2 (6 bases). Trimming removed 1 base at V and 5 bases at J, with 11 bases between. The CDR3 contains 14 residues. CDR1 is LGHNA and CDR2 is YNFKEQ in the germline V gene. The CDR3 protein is CASSQGAGMETQYF. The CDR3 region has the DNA TGTGCCAGCAGCCAAGGGGCGGGAATGGAGACCCAGTACTTC.

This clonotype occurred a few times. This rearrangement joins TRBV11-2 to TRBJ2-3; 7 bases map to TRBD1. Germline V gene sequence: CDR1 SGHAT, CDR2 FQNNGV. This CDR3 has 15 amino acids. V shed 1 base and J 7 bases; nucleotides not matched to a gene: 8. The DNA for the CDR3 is TGTGCCAGCAGCTTAGCCCGGGACAGCCTTTATACGCAGTATTTT. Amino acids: CASSLARDSLYTQYF. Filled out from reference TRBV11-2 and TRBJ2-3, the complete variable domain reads EAGVAQSPRYKIIEKRQSVAFWCNPISGHATLYWYQQILGQGPKLLIQFQNNGVVDDSQLPKDRFSAERLKGVDSTLKIQPAKLEDSAVYLCASSLARDSLYTQYFGPGTRLTVL.

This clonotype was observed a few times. CDR3 protein: CASSEAQGGINTGELFF. The CDR3 coding sequence is TGTGCCAGCAGTGAAGCGCAAGGCGGGATTAACACCGGGGAGCTGTTTTTT. J is TRBJ2-2 and V is TRBV2; D is possibly TRBD2 (6 bases). Germline CDR1 reads SNHLY; CDR2 reads FYNNEI. V gave up 0 bases and J gave up 2 bases, with 13 bases separating them. The CDR3 extends over 17 amino acids.

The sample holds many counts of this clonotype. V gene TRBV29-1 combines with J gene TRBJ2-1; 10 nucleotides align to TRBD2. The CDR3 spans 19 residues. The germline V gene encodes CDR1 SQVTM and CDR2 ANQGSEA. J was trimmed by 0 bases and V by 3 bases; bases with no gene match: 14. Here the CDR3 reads CSVDYAGLASTSSYNEQFF. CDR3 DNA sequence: TGCAGCGTTGATTACGCGGGACTAGCGTCGACAAGCTCCTACAATGAGCAGTTCTTC.

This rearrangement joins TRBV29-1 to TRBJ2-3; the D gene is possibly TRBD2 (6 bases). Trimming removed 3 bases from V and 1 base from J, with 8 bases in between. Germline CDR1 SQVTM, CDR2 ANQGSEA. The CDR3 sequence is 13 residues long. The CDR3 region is CSVDGGGTDTQYF. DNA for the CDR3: TGCAGCGTTGACGGAGGGGGCACAGATACGCAGTATTTT.

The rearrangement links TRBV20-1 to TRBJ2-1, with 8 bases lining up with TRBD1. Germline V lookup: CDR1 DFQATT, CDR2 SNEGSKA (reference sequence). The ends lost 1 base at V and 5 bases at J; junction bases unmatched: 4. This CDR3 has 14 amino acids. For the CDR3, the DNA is TGCAGTGCTAGAGGTGGGACAGGAAACAATGAGCAGTTCTTC. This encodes CSARGGTGNNEQFF.

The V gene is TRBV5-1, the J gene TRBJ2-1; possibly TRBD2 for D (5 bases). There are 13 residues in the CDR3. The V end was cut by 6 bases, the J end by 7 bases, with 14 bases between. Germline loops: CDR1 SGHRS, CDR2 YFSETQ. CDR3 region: CASNPTPGNEQFF. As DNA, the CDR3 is TGCGCCAGCAACCCCACCCCGGGGAATGAGCAGTTCTTC.

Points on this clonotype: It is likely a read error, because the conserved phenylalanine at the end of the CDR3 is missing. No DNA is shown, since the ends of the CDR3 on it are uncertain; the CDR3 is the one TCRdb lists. CDR3 sequence reads: CATRGEPGYGSS. The genes are TRBV24-1 and TRBJ2-7; the table gives TRBD1 as D, unverified against the DNA. Germline assignment: CDR1 KGHDR and CDR2 SFDVKD. From its first to its last residue, the CDR3 has 12 amino acids.

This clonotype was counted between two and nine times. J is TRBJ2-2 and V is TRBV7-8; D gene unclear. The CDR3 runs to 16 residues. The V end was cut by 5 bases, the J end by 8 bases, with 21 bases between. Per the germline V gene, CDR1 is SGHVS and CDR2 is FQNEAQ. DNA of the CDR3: TGTGCCAGCAGCCAAGGATCCTCGCGACCCGATGGGGAGCTGTTTTTT. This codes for CASSQGSSRPDGELFF.

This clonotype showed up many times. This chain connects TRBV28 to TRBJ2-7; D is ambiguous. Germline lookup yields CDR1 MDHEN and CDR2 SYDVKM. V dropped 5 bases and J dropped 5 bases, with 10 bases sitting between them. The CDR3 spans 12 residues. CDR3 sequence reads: CASSRPLNEQYF. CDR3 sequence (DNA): TGTGCCAGCAGTCGTCCACTTAACGAGCAGTACTTC.

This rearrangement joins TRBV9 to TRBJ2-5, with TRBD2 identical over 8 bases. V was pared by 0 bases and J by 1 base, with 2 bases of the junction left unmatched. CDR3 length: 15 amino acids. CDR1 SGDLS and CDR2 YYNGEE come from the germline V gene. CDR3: CASSVAGTSQETQYF. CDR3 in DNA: TGTGCCAGCAGCGTAGCCGGGACTAGCCAAGAGACCCAGTACTTC.

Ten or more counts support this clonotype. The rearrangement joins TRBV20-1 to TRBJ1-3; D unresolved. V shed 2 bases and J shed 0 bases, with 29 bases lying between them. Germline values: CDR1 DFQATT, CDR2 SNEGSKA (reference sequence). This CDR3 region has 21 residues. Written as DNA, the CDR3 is TGCAGTGCTAGAAATCCGAATACAGCCACCACTCACAGCTTCTCTGGAAACACCATATATTTT. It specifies CSARNPNTATTHSFSGNTIYF.